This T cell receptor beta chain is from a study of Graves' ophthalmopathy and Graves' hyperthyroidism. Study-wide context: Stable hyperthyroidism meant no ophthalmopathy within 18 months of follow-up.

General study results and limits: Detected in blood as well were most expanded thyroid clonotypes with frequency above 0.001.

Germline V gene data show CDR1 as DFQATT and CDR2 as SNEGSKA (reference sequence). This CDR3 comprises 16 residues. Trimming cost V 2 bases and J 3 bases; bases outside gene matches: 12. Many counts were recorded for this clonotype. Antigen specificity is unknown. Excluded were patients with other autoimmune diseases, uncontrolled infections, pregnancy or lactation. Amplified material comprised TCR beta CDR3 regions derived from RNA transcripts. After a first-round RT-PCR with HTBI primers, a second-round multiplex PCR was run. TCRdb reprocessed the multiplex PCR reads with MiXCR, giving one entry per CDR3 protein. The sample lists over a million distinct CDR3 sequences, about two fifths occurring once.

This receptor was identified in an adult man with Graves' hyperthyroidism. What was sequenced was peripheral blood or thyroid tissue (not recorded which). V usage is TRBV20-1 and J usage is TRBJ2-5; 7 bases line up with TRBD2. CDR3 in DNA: TGCAGTGCTAGATGGCCCCCCACTAGCGCGAAAGAGACCCAGTACTTC. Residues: CSARWPPTSAKETQYF.